A selection of T cell receptor beta chains follows, all from one sample in a study of shared clonotypes between healthy human individuals. The assay was immunoSEQ multiplex PCR, and TCRdb's table has in-frame clones only and misses some. The data contain roughly 300,000 clones, over 75% of them singletons. The sequencing input was memory CD8+ T cells sorted from blood. These receptors were obtained from a man younger than 35 in good health. CDR3s include the opening cysteine and the closing phenylalanine or tryptophan. Fields, in order: V gene, D gene, J gene, clone size, CDR3 DNA, CDR3 protein. A D gene is named only where the DNA matches it firmly. Clone sizes are given selectively: once, few, many, or a class where the clone is expanded.

>TRBV7-9|.|TRBJ1-1|.
TGTGCCAGCAGCTGGGGCACGGTAAACACTGAAGCTTTCTTT
CASSWGTVNTEAFF
>TRBV7-8|.|TRBJ1-1|.
TGTGCCAGCAGCTTATATCAGGACCTGAACACTGAAGCTTTCTTT
CASSLYQDLNTEAFF
>TRBV5-1|.|TRBJ1-6|.
TGCGCCAGCAGCGGAGGGGAAACTCGAAGGGATAATTCACCCCTCCACTTT
CASSGGETRRDNSPLHF
>TRBV10-2|.|TRBJ1-4|.
TGCGCCAGCAGTGGTGGGGATTCTAATGAAAAACTGTTTTTT
CASSGGDSNEKLFF
>TRBV7-9|.|TRBJ2-3|.
TGTGCCAGCACTCTAGATACGCAGTATTTT
CASTLDTQYF
>TRBV4-3|TRBD2|TRBJ2-1|.
TGCGCCAGCAGCCAAGAAAGAGCGGGGGTAAATGAGCAGTTCTTC
CASSQERAGVNEQFF
>TRBV28|.|TRBJ2-2|.
TGTGCCAGCAGTGTCGACTGGGGAACCGGGGAGCTGTTTTTT
CASSVDWGTGELFF
>TRBV2|TRBD1|TRBJ2-5|once
TGTGCCAGCAGTGAAGACAGGGGTGGCTTTGAGACCCAGTACTTC
CASSEDRGGFETQYF
>TRBV6-5|.|TRBJ2-1|few
TGTGCCAGCAGCACACGAGAGTACAATGAGCAGTTCTTC
CASSTREYNEQFF
>TRBV27|.|TRBJ2-7|.
TGTGCCAGCAGTTACGGCGCAGGGAGCTCCTACGAGCAGTACTTC
CASSYGAGSSYEQYF
>TRBV6-5|TRBD1|TRBJ1-5|.
TGTGCCAGCAGTCCCGGACAGGGCGGTCAGCCCCAGCATTTT
CASSPGQGGQPQHF
>TRBV6-1|.|TRBJ2-1|.
TGTGCCAGCGGATTGGGCTATGAGCAGTTCTTC
CASGLGYEQFF
>TRBV28|.|TRBJ1-5|once
TGTGCCAGCAGTTTAGACCGCCACGTGCCCCAGCATTTT
CASSLDRHVPQHF
>TRBV10-3|TRBD1|TRBJ1-2|.
TGTGCCATCAGTGAGGCAGGGACAGGGGAAGGCTACACCTTC
CAISEAGTGEGYTF
>TRBV13|.|TRBJ1-1|.
TGTGCCAGCAGCTACCGATCGAACACTGAAGCTTTCTTT
CASSYRSNTEAFF
>TRBV28|TRBD1|TRBJ1-6|.
TGTGCCAGCAGTCTAGGGACAGATTCACCCCTCCACTTT
CASSLGTDSPLHF